Shown below are 29 T cell receptor beta chains from a single sample sequenced in a study of cytomegalovirus exposure and HLA in healthy donors. Use of 60 Vbeta and 13 Jbeta primers characterized the PCR. Clones were sequenced by immunoSEQ multiplex PCR, and TCRdb holds only the in-frame ones, with some missing. The profile covers under 200,000 clones, with 75% to 90% appearing a single time and more than 0.25% taken by the ten largest. Sample: PBMCs. These TCRs come from a woman in her thirties in good health and CMV-seronegative.

V is TRBV19 and J is TRBJ2-1; 7 bases align to TRBD2. CDR1 LNHDA and CDR2 SQIVND come from the germline V gene (reference sequence). The CDR3 extends over 14 amino acids. The trim removed 7 bases at V and 4 bases at J, leaving 7 bases unmatched. The CDR3 loop is CASTSGTPYNEQFF. The CDR3 nucleotides are TGTGCCAGTACTAGCGGAACACCTTACAATGAGCAGTTCTTC.

The chain recombines TRBV18 with TRBJ2-5, with 8 bases identical to TRBD2. Germline CDR1 KGHSH, CDR2 LQKENI. V was clipped by 2 bases and J by 10 bases; unmatched bases: 12. This CDR3 spans 15 amino acids. The CDR3 DNA follows: TGTGCCAGCTCACCAGGAGGCGGGGGGCAAGATTTCCAGTACTTC. It specifies CASSPGGGGQDFQYF.

This chain connects TRBV11-2 to TRBJ1-1; D possibly corresponds to TRBD1 (5 bases). Germline values: CDR1 SGHAT, CDR2 FQNNGV. The CDR3 contains 13 residues. Trimming took off 2 bases at V and 11 bases at J, with 15 bases between the two ends. This CDR3 is CASSLSVGGGAFF. The DNA of the CDR3 is TGTGCCAGCAGCTTAAGTGTAGGCGGGGGGGCTTTCTTT.

The chain joins TRBV6-5 to TRBJ2-5; the match to TRBD1 covers 12 bases. The CDR3 extends over 15 amino acids. In germline, CDR1 is MNHEY, CDR2 SVGAGI. V gave up 6 bases and J gave up 4 bases; unmatched junction bases: 6. The CDR3 DNA follows: TGTGCCAGCAGGCCCGGGACAGGGGGCGTAGAGACCCAGTACTTC. As protein: CASRPGTGGVETQYF.

The chain uses TRBV6-5 and TRBJ1-2; 8 bases map to TRBD1. This CDR3 region has 15 residues. V was clipped by 5 bases and J by 6 bases; unmatched bases: 11. Germline CDR1 and CDR2: MNHEY and SVGAGI. The CDR3 nucleotides read TGTGCCAGCAGTCAATATTACGGACAGGGTCATGGCTACACCTTC. Translated, it gives CASSQYYGQGHGYTF.

This chain connects TRBV25-1 to TRBJ1-5; D is undetermined. Germline V gives CDR1 MGHDK, CDR2 SYGVNS. The length of the CDR3 is 14 residues. Trimming removed 0 bases from V and 2 bases from J, with 5 bases in between. This CDR3 is CASSEYGGNQPQHF. In DNA, the CDR3 is TGTGCCAGCAGTGAATACGGGGGCAATCAGCCCCAGCATTTT.

This chain connects TRBV5-1 to TRBJ2-1; 7 bases map to TRBD2. The germline CDR1 and CDR2 sequences are SGHRS and YFSETQ. There are 16 residues in the CDR3. Trimming at V came to 4 bases and at J to 4 bases, leaving 11 bases not matched to a gene. CDR3 protein: CASSRMSAGTYNEQFF. CDR3 nucleotides: TGCGCCAGCAGCAGGATGTCAGCGGGAACATACAATGAGCAGTTCTTC.

CDR3 DNA: TGTGCCAGCACCGCTAGGAAGGCGCGGACCGGGGAGCTGTTTTTT. Protein: CASTARKARTGELFF. This sequence joins TRBV7-6 and TRBJ2-2; D not resolved. The V gene's germline CDR1 is SGHVS and CDR2 FNYEAQ. V lost 7 bases and J 5 bases, leaving 17 bases between the germline ends. CDR3 length: 15 amino acids. Full variable domain (missing parts from reference TRBV7-6 and TRBJ2-2): GAGVSQSPRYKVTKRGQDVALRCDPISGHVSLYWYRQALGQGPEFLTYFNYEAQQDKSGLPNDRFSAERPEGSISTLTIQRTEQRDSAMYRCASTARKARTGELFFGEGSRLTVL.

The genes are TRBV5-1 and TRBJ2-5; D is perhaps TRBD2 (6 bases). The closer fit of TRBJ2-7 to the DNA end suggests the J call may be wrong. The CDR3 contains 13 residues. The germline V gene encodes CDR1 SGHRS and CDR2 YFSETQ. CDR3 nucleotide sequence: TGCGCCAGCAGCCGGGACTCCACCTACGAGCAGTACTTC. Protein: CASSRDSTYEQYF.

The rearrangement joins TRBV4-1 to TRBJ2-1; 7 bases are a match to TRBD2. The V and J ends lost 2 bases and 2 bases, in that order; junction bases with no gene match: 12. The CDR3 consists of 18 residues. Germline CDR1 is MGHRA and CDR2 is YSYEKL. The CDR3 region has the DNA TGCGCCAGCAGCCAACCCCCCGGAGCGGGGATCGCCTACAATGAGCAGTTCTTC. Encoded protein: CASSQPPGAGIAYNEQFF.

The CDR3 spells CASSEQGSSGANVLTF. As DNA, the CDR3 is TGTGCCAGCAGTGAACAGGGGAGCTCTGGGGCCAACGTCCTGACTTTC. The genes are TRBV2 and TRBJ2-6, with D tentatively TRBD1 (6 bases). Germline V gene data show CDR1 as SNHLY and CDR2 as FYNNEI. The CDR3 spans 16 residues. Between the trimmed V and J ends, which lost 2 bases and 0 bases, there was a span of 8 bases.

This sequence joins TRBV29-1 and TRBJ2-1, with TRBD1 identical over 10 bases. This CDR3 has 15 amino acids. Looked up from germline, CDR1 is SQVTM and CDR2 is ANQGSEA. J lost 8 bases, V lost 5 bases, and 12 bases had no gene match. CDR3 coding DNA: TGCAGCGTTCGACCGACAGGGGGCACGGGTTATGAGCAGTTCTTC. This gives the protein CSVRPTGGTGYEQFF.

This chain joins TRBV10-1 and TRBJ2-3; TRBD2 matches 14 bases. After removal of 4 bases from V and 3 bases from J, the junction contained 3 bases not matched to a gene. The length of the CDR3 is 16 residues. Germline CDR1 is WNHNN and CDR2 is SYGVQD (reference sequence). In DNA, the CDR3 is TGCGCCAGCAGTGCGGGACTAGCGGGAGAGACAGATACGCAGTATTTT. Translating it yields CASSAGLAGETDTQYF.

This clone is a singleton in its sample. V and J are TRBV10-1 and TRBJ2-1; 8 nucleotides line up with TRBD2. This CDR3 has 14 residues. Germline V gene lookup returns CDR1 WNHNN and CDR2 SYGVQD (reference sequence). Germline trimming cut 5 bases from V and 8 bases from J; bases unmatched to any gene: 8. The CDR3 sequence is CASSSGGGFDEQFF. In DNA form, the CDR3 reads TGCGCCAGCAGTTCCGGCGGGGGGTTCGATGAGCAGTTCTTC.

The chain employs TRBV15 and TRBJ2-7; tentative D call: TRBD2 (6 bases). CDR3 length: 14 residues. With 4 bases removed from V and 7 bases from J, the gap between germline ends came to 17 bases. Germline assignment: CDR1 LNHNV and CDR2 YYDKDF (reference sequence). CDR3 in DNA: TGTGCCACCAGCACAGGACGGGGGTTTATAGAGCAGTACTTC. Amino acids: CATSTGRGFIEQYF.

The chain carries TRBV20-1 and TRBJ1-1; D remains ambiguous. The length of the CDR3 is 11 residues. Trimming stripped 6 bases from V and 3 bases from J, with 8 bases between. Germline-derived CDR1 and CDR2 are DFQATT and SNEGSKA (reference sequence). CDR3 coding DNA: TGCAGTGCACCCGGGGACACTGAAGCTTTCTTT. Its protein is CSAPGDTEAFF.

The chain recombines TRBV4-1 with TRBJ2-1; TRBD2 matches 16 bases. After removal of 4 bases from V and 3 bases from J, the junction contained 3 bases not matched to a gene. Looked up from germline, CDR1 is MGHRA and CDR2 is YSYEKL. This CDR3 comprises 17 residues. The CDR3 sequence: CASSPGLAGGVYNEQFF. The CDR3 DNA follows: TGCGCCAGCAGCCCGGGACTAGCGGGAGGGGTCTACAATGAGCAGTTCTTC.

V and J are TRBV2 and TRBJ2-4; possibly TRBD2 for D (5 bases). V was pared by 4 bases and J by 5 bases, with 12 bases between. CDR1 and CDR2 (germline): SNHLY, FYNNEI. This CDR3 spans 14 amino acids. CDR3 region: CASSARTGENIQYF. In DNA, the CDR3 is TGTGCCAGCAGTGCTCGGACCGGGGAAAACATTCAGTACTTC.

The V gene is TRBV11-2, the J gene TRBJ1-3; D gene uncertain. The V gene's germline CDR1 is SGHAT and CDR2 FQNNGV. This CDR3 comprises 14 residues. Trimming took 6 bases from V and 4 from J, leaving 13 bases between them. The CDR3 reads CASSSTDLGNTIYF. CDR3 nucleotide sequence: TGTGCCAGCAGTTCAACAGACCTCGGAAACACCATATATTTT. Filled out from reference TRBV11-2 and TRBJ1-3, the complete variable domain reads EAGVAQSPRYKIIEKRQSVAFWCNPISGHATLYWYQQILGQGPKLLIQFQNNGVVDDSQLPKDRFSAERLKGVDSTLKIQPAKLEDSAVYLCASSSTDLGNTIYFGEGSWLTVV.

The chain employs TRBV5-4 and TRBJ1-1; TRBD1 might be the D (5 bases). V lost 4 bases and J lost 5, with 24 bases in between. From germline, CDR1 is SGHNT and CDR2 YYREEE (reference sequence). This CDR3 is 17 amino acids long. CDR3: CASSPGGPQEDLTEAFF. The CDR3 DNA is TGTGCCAGCAGCCCCGGGGGACCTCAGGAAGACCTTACTGAAGCTTTCTTT.

This chain connects TRBV4-1 to TRBJ1-1; 7 nucleotides agree with TRBD1. Germline V gene lookup returns CDR1 MGHRA and CDR2 YSYEKL. V shed 3 bases and J 4 bases; nucleotides not matched to a gene: 5. CDR3 length: 14 residues. Here the CDR3 DNA reads TGCGCCAGCAGCCACTTGACAGGGACCACTGAAGCTTTCTTT. This translates into CASSHLTGTTEAFF.

This rearrangement joins TRBV6-1 to TRBJ2-5; the D gene is possibly TRBD2 (5 bases). The J call may not be correct, given that the DNA end is closer to TRBJ2-7. CDR3 length: 15 amino acids. Per germline, CDR1 MNHNS and CDR2 SASEGT. CDR3 DNA sequence: TGTGCCAGCAGTGAAATGAGGGCAGGACCTTACGAGCAGTACTTC. Translated, it gives CASSEMRAGPYEQYF.

This clone was seen a single time. In DNA form, the CDR3 reads TGTGCCAGCAGCTACGGGCAGGGTTTGGCGAACACTGAAGCTTTCTTT. Translated, it gives CASSYGQGLANTEAFF. V is TRBV7-8 and J is TRBJ1-1; D is perhaps TRBD1 (5 bases). V shed 4 bases and J shed 1 base, with 16 bases lying between them. The CDR3 has 16 amino acids. CDR1 and CDR2 from the germline V gene are SGHVS and FQNEAQ.

A single count supports this clone. V is TRBV6-1 and J is TRBJ2-7; a weak D match, TRBD1 (5 bases). This CDR3 region has 15 residues. Trimming took off 3 bases at V and 1 base at J, with 13 bases between the two ends. In germline, CDR1 is MNHNS, CDR2 SASEGT. This CDR3 reads CASSDLGRASYEQYF. CDR3 coding DNA: TGTGCCAGCAGTGATCTGGGCAGGGCGTCCTACGAGCAGTACTTC.

V gene TRBV30 combines with J gene TRBJ1-3; unclear D gene. CDR1 and CDR2 (germline): GTSNPN, SVGIG (reference sequence). The CDR3 length is 13 residues. Between the trimmed V and J ends, which lost 2 bases and 2 bases, there was a span of 7 bases. The CDR3: CAWSPGAGNTIYF. The CDR3 nucleotides read TGTGCCTGGAGTCCCGGGGCTGGAAACACCATATATTTT.

This clone was counted only a few times. The chain combines TRBV6-4 with TRBJ1-2, with D tentatively TRBD1 (6 bases). V shed 4 bases and J shed 4 bases, with 16 bases lying between them. The CDR3 contains 15 residues. Germline CDR1 reads MRHNA; CDR2 reads SNTAGT. The CDR3 here is CASSGSRRGPYGYTF. The CDR3 nucleotides are TGTGCCAGCAGTGGCTCCCGCAGGGGTCCCTATGGCTACACCTTC.

The rearrangement links TRBV18 to TRBJ2-2; 7 nucleotides align to TRBD2. The germline CDR1 and CDR2 sequences are KGHSH and LQKENI. J gave up 6 bases and V 2 bases, and 12 bases lay outside the gene matches. CDR3 size: 17 residues. CDR3 amino acids: CASSPMAGVNLAGELFF. As DNA, the CDR3 is TGTGCCAGCTCACCAATGGCGGGGGTCAATCTTGCCGGGGAGCTGTTTTTT. Full variable domain (outside the CDR3, taken from reference TRBV18 and TRBJ2-2): NAGVMQNPRHLVRRRGQEARLRCSPMKGHSHVYWYRQLPEEGLKFMVYLQKENIIDESGMPKERFSAEFPKEGPSILRIQQVVRGDSAAYFCASSPMAGVNLAGELFFGEGSRLTVL.

This clone was counted once. The CDR3 nucleotides are TGTGCCAGCAGCTTCACGGGGACAGGCGGTGCCTACGAGCAGTACTTC. Its translation is CASSFTGTGGAYEQYF. The J gene is TRBJ2-7, the V gene TRBV11-2; 8 bases fit TRBD1. Trimming cost V 3 bases and J 2 bases; bases outside gene matches: 9. CDR1 is SGHAT and CDR2 is FQNNGV in the germline V gene. This CDR3 is 16 amino acids long.

CDR3 amino acids: CASSLQGDGYTF. The CDR3 coding sequence is TGTGCCAGCAGTTTACAGGGGGACGGCTACACCTTC. V usage is TRBV28 and J usage is TRBJ1-2, with 7 bases fitting TRBD1. This CDR3 contains 12 residues. The V gene's germline CDR1 is MDHEN and CDR2 SYDVKM. V gave up 2 bases and J gave up 8 bases; unmatched junction bases: 2.